This T cell receptor (beta chain) is drawn from a study of cytotoxic CD8 clonotypes in ibrutinib-treated CLL. Background on the study: About 25 partial and 2 complete responses; at median roughly 68 months, 14 remitted, around twelve progressed.

Study observations and caveats: Baseline clonality was higher than in age-matched healthy donors and moved in step with circulating CD8+ T-cell counts.

In its sample, this clone was seen a few times. Its antigen remains unknown. Assay: immunoSEQ multiplex PCR; the TCRdb copy retains only in-frame clones and omits some. Seen here are about 4,200 clones, 83% observed once, and the top ten hold 20% to 25%. The specimen was PBMCs, collected before ibrutinib treatment. The receptor's source is a human donor with chronic lymphocytic leukemia.

This chain's CDR3 is CASSAGQAREKLFF. For the CDR3, the DNA is TGTGCCAGCAGTGCGGGACAGGCAAGGGAAAAACTGTTTTTT. The rearrangement joins TRBV6-1 to TRBJ1-4, with TRBD1 identical over 8 bases. The J segment lost 8 bases and the V segment lost 4 bases, leaving 6 bases of the junction unmatched. The germline V gene encodes CDR1 MNHNS and CDR2 SASEGT. CDR3 length: 14 amino acids.